This TCR beta chain was documented in a study of cytomegalovirus exposure and HLA in healthy donors. Study-wide context: Falling in the Caucasian-associated ancestry cluster were 81% of 350 to 400 genotyped donors. Findings and limits, study-wide: The investigators catalogued 150 to 200 TCR beta chains as cytomegalovirus-associated. The classifier reportedly diagnosed cytomegalovirus status with high specificity and sensitivity. Fewer N-insertions (relative to the roughly 630-donor mean) were reportedly seen in an Asian-associated ancestry cluster in a later analysis.

In the PCR, 60 Vbeta and 13 Jbeta primers were used. Only in-frame clones appear in the TCRdb table, and some are missing; sequencing was by immunoSEQ multiplex PCR. Here the sample spans 150,000 or so clones, roughly 68% being singletons. About this clone itself: Antigen unknown.

The CDR3 sequence is 15 residues long. Germline V lookup: CDR1 KGHSH, CDR2 LQKENI. J gave up 7 bases and V 3 bases, and 10 bases lay outside the gene matches. The sample taken for sequencing was PBMCs. The source of this sequence is a man aged 30-40 years in good health and CMV-seropositive. The gene calls are TRBV18 and TRBJ2-7; 9 bases are shared with TRBD1. The CDR3, as DNA: TGTGCCAGCTCACCCGGACAGGGGAAGTTAGTGGAGCAGTACTTC. Protein: CASSPGQGKLVEQYF.